This TCR beta chain stems from a study of blood T cells in healthy people across ages. The CDR3 loop spans 14 amino acids. Germline V gene data show CDR1 as ENHRY and CDR2 as SYGVKD. The junction had 8 bases not matched to a gene; V was cut back by 9 bases and J by 3 bases. A J-beta primer mix and a sample-barcoded 5' primer were used in a second PCR of roughly 6 to 11 cycles. TCRdb fed the 5' RACE reads into MiXCR, producing one record per CDR3 protein. The sample records hundreds of thousands of distinct CDR3 sequences, roughly 56% being singletons. V and J are TRBV10-3 and TRBJ2-3, with TRBD1 matching over 8 bases. This clonotype was obtained from a man aged 35-49 years in good health. Sequenced sample: blood. The CDR3 coding sequence is TGTGCCATTAACCCCAGGGGGCTTACAGATACGCAGTATTTT. Its translation: CAINPRGLTDTQYF.